These 17 T cell receptor beta chains came from one sample sequenced in a study of OX40 agonist ivuxolimab in advanced cancers. Using immunoSEQ multiplex PCR, the repertoire was profiled, and TCRdb retains in-frame clones only, with some absent. The sample has around 84,000 clones, 84% seen once. This specimen was CD4+ or CD8+ T cells sorted from blood, taken in a trial of the OX40 agonist ivuxolimab. The receptors shown here come from an adult with an advanced solid tumor such as melanoma, head and neck, liver or kidney cancer.

V gene TRBV9 combines with J gene TRBJ1-3; D is ambiguous. The V end was cut by 4 bases, the J end by 0 bases, with 2 bases between. Per germline, CDR1 SGDLS and CDR2 YYNGEE. This CDR3 is built from 12 residues. The chain's CDR3 is CASSFSGNTIYF. The CDR3 nucleotides are TGTGCCAGCAGCTTCTCTGGAAACACCATATATTTT.

The rearrangement uses TRBV18 and TRBJ2-1, with a weak D call TRBD2 (6 bases). Germline V lookup: CDR1 KGHSH, CDR2 LQKENI. The CDR3 consists of 12 residues. Deletions cut 3 bases from V and 10 bases from J, with 10 bases between. The CDR3 bases are TGTGCCAGCTCACCGGGGGGTGTCGAGCAGTTCTTC. Amino acids: CASSPGGVEQFF.

The CDR3: CASSLNRGFSVDTQYF. As DNA, the CDR3 is TGTGCCAGCAGCTTAAACAGGGGGTTCTCTGTAGATACGCAGTATTTT. The V gene is TRBV5-8, the J gene TRBJ2-3; 8 nucleotides line up with TRBD1. V lost 2 bases to trimming and J lost 5 bases; unmatched junction nucleotides: 10. The CDR3 sequence is 16 residues long. Per the germline V gene, CDR1 is SGHTS and CDR2 is YDEGEE.

This clone was recorded only once. This chain uses TRBV5-1 with TRBJ2-7; D not certain. Trimming removed 0 bases at V and 4 bases at J, with 11 bases between. CDR1 is SGHRS and CDR2 is YFSETQ in the germline V gene. The CDR3 loop spans 14 amino acids. CDR3 coding DNA: TGCGCCAGCAGCTTGGACGCAGCTATTTACGAGCAGTACTTC. This sequence encodes CASSLDAAIYEQYF.

The chain couples TRBV28 to TRBJ2-7; unclear D gene. V was clipped by 1 base and J by 6 bases, with 4 bases between them. Looked up from germline, CDR1 is MDHEN and CDR2 is SYDVKM. This CDR3 is built from 11 residues. The CDR3 reads CASSLFTEQYF. CDR3 nucleotide sequence: TGTGCCAGCAGTTTATTCACCGAGCAGTACTTC.

The rearrangement joins TRBV19 to TRBJ2-5; 7 nucleotides match TRBD2. V dropped 4 bases and J dropped 5; count of bases not matched to a gene: 4. The CDR3 runs 13 residues. Germline V gene lookup returns CDR1 LNHDA and CDR2 SQIVND (reference sequence). The CDR3 sequence: CASSTHGGETQYF. The CDR3 bases are TGTGCCAGTAGTACGCACGGGGGGGAGACCCAGTACTTC.

This chain connects TRBV29-1 to TRBJ2-7, with D possibly called TRBD1 or TRBD2 (5 bases each). The CDR3 has 16 residues. Trimming shortened V by 6 bases and J by 5 bases, and 26 bases separated the two germline ends. Germline assignment: CDR1 SQVTM and CDR2 ANQGSEA. This CDR3 reads CSVIQWGSGDGDEQYF. The CDR3 region has the DNA TGCAGCGTGATCCAGTGGGGCTCCGGGGATGGTGACGAGCAGTACTTC.

The chain employs TRBV7-9 and TRBJ2-3, with D perhaps TRBD1 (6 bases). Germline V gene data show CDR1 as SEHNR and CDR2 as FQNEAQ (reference sequence). V was pared by 2 bases and J by 1 base, with 13 bases between. CDR3 size: 16 residues. The CDR3 DNA reads as TGTGCCAGCAGCTTACGTAGGAGACAGGGCACAGATACGCAGTATTTT. Protein product: CASSLRRRQGTDTQYF.

The chain joins TRBV27 to TRBJ2-2, with D unresolved. V was shortened by 3 bases and J by 0 bases, with 17 bases between the two germline ends. The germline V gene encodes CDR1 MNHEY and CDR2 SMNVEV (reference sequence). The CDR3 sequence is 18 residues long. CDR3 DNA sequence: TGTGCCAGCAGTTTTAGGAAGGGAATTTATACGAACACCGGGGAGCTGTTTTTT. It translates to CASSFRKGIYTNTGELFF.

This clone was seen only a few times. This chain links TRBV5-5 with TRBJ1-4, with 7 positions matching TRBD1. Trimming took 0 bases from V and 4 from J; bases not matched to a gene: 3. The germline V gene encodes CDR1 SGHKS and CDR2 YYEKEE (reference sequence). The CDR3 consists of 15 residues. The CDR3 nucleotides read TGTGCCAGCAGCTTGGGGGACAGAGATAATGAAAAACTGTTTTTT. Translation gives CASSLGDRDNEKLFF.

This clone occurred a few times. The rearrangement uses TRBV15 and TRBJ1-1; D not resolved. Germline CDR1 and CDR2: LNHNV and YYDKDF (reference sequence). The CDR3 sequence is 15 residues long. V lost 1 base and J lost 1, with 10 bases in between. The CDR3 loop reads CATSRVQLRNTEAFF. The CDR3 coding sequence is TGTGCCACCAGCAGAGTTCAGTTGAGGAACACTGAAGCTTTCTTT.

The rearrangement links TRBV5-6 to TRBJ1-1, with D possibly TRBD1 on 6 matching bases. The CDR3 contains 14 residues. Germline V gives CDR1 SGHDT, CDR2 YYEEEE. V lost 1 base to trimming and J lost 5 bases, with 12 bases between them. In DNA form, the CDR3 reads TGTGCCAGCAGCTTGTGGGGGGCGCGGACTGAAGCTTTCTTT. This translates into CASSLWGARTEAFF.

V usage is TRBV6-1 and J usage is TRBJ1-5; possibly TRBD1 for D (5 bases). CDR1 and CDR2 from the germline V gene are MNHNS and SASEGT. V was pared by 5 bases and J by 6 bases, with 17 bases between. This CDR3 has 15 residues. CDR3 coding DNA: TGTGCCAGCAGTCAACAGGAAGTTTTGGGTCAGCCCCAGCATTTT. Encoded protein: CASSQQEVLGQPQHF.

This sequence joins TRBV7-8 and TRBJ2-5, with no clear D. CDR3 length equals 13 residues. CDR1 SGHVS and CDR2 FQNEAQ come from the germline V gene. Trimming removed 5 bases from V and 3 bases from J, with 10 bases in between. CDR3 loop: CASSPFGEETQYF. CDR3 sequence (DNA): TGTGCCAGCAGCCCGTTTGGGGAAGAGACCCAGTACTTC.

The table lists this clone with a count of one. The gene calls are TRBV15 and TRBJ1-5, with 10 bases aligning to TRBD1. J gave up 5 bases and V 4 bases, and 5 bases lay outside the gene matches. CDR3 length: 15 amino acids. Germline CDR1 and CDR2: LNHNV and YYDKDF (reference sequence). DNA of the CDR3: TGTGCCACCAGCAAGACAGGGGGCATTGATCAGCCCCAGCATTTT. Translating gives CATSKTGGIDQPQHF.

This clone appeared a few times. Additional DNA sequences in this sample encode the identical CDR3. The V gene is TRBV10-3, the J gene TRBJ1-1; 7 bases fit TRBD1. Unmatched junction bases numbered 5, after V lost 7 bases and J lost 3 bases. Germline V lookup: CDR1 ENHRY, CDR2 SYGVKD. This CDR3 is 13 amino acids long. The chain's CDR3 is CAITKTGDTEAFF. Written as DNA, the CDR3 is TGTGCCATCACCAAAACAGGGGACACTGAAGCTTTCTTT.

V gene TRBV28 combines with J gene TRBJ2-7; tentative D call: TRBD1 (5 bases). The CDR3 consists of 14 residues. CDR1 is MDHEN and CDR2 is SYDVKM in the germline V gene. Trimming took 7 bases from V and 2 from J, leaving 15 bases between them. The CDR3 nucleotides read TGTGCCAGCACTTCCTCCGACAGAGCCTACGAGCAGTACTTC. Protein sequence: CASTSSDRAYEQYF.